This entry describes one T cell receptor (beta chain). This clone's antigen is unknown. Per-nucleotide qualities are absent, and no much larger clonotype sits a single base away. The CDR3 holds 15 amino acids from the cysteine to the phenylalanine. Solely the CDR3 DNA is kept, with 45 bases framed from the first base. The junction shows trimming of 4 bases on V and 7 bases on J, and the gene matches do not reach 11 bases of it. According to the germline V gene, CDR1 reads SGHRS and CDR2 reads YFSETQ. TCRbeta CDR3 regions were amplified from genomic DNA by means of the immunoSEQ Assay, a bias-controlled multiplex PCR. Processing in the source paper ran as follows. Within the assay, amplification of reference gene primers was used to estimate how many nucleated cells each sample contained. Sequence reads were collapsed and filtered to measure the absolute abundance of every unique TCRbeta CDR3 rearrangement. For each sample, productive Simpson clonality was calculated by taking the square root of Simpson's diversity index across productive rearrangements. TCRdb provides this immuneACCESS table in a form limited to in-frame rearrangements. Some clones are lacking; in checked studies, under half of them reflect an unresolved V gene, and why the rest are absent is not known. V, J and clone size reflect that table, while D and trimming were determined from the DNA. The sample table records about 140,000 clones; around 86% of these occur just once. The top ten clones comprise around 5% of the sample.

Collaborating institutions collected whole blood in K2EDTA tubes following their own protocols. For TCRbeta analysis, collaborators shipped samples as frozen whole blood, isolated PBMCs, or DNA extracted from either of those sample types. This entry comes from a study of blood T cell repertoires in COVID-19 (dated by TCRdb to between 2020 and 2021). Regarding the complete study: Samples covering the acute and convalescent phases of COVID-19 were provided by collaborators in the United States, Italy and Spain. The dataset comprised deeply sampled blood TCRbeta repertoires from subjects exposed to, actively infected with, or recovered from COVID-19. The material from the prospective study consisted of cDNA or gDNA derived from T cells, B-cell-depleted T cells, or PBMCs. The samples were drawn from two sources: the first 160 participants of the ongoing ImmuneRACE study, and some 1,300 subjects contributed by 6 global collaborators. Sample metadata almost always included a de-identified subject ID, COVID-19 status, age in years and sex. Where available, HLA class I and class II types were obtained from metadata supplied by the sample provider rather than from assay-based typing. The repertoires were released in a freely available public database meant as a resource for research on the immune response to SARS-CoV-2.

Here is what the overall study found, with its caveats: How much clinical and demographic metadata was included differed by source and by participant, and the metadata was provided uncurated.

The chain uses TRBV5-1 and TRBJ2-1; 7 bases in between match TRBD2. The source material was peripheral blood. This sequence was found in a human donor in a cohort sampled during active COVID-19. In nucleotides, the sequence is TGCGCCAGCAGCGCGGGGCCCGGCGGGGGTAATGAGCAGTTCTTC. It encodes CASSAGPGGGNEQFF. The variable domain in full, with residues beyond the CDR3 obtained from the reference TRBV5-1 and TRBJ2-1 genes, is KAGVTQTPRYLIKTRGQQVTLSCSPISGHRSVSWYQQTPGQGLQFLFEYFSETQRNKGNFPGRFSGRQFSNSRSEMNVSTLELGDSALYLCASSAGPGGGNEQFFGPGTRLTVL.